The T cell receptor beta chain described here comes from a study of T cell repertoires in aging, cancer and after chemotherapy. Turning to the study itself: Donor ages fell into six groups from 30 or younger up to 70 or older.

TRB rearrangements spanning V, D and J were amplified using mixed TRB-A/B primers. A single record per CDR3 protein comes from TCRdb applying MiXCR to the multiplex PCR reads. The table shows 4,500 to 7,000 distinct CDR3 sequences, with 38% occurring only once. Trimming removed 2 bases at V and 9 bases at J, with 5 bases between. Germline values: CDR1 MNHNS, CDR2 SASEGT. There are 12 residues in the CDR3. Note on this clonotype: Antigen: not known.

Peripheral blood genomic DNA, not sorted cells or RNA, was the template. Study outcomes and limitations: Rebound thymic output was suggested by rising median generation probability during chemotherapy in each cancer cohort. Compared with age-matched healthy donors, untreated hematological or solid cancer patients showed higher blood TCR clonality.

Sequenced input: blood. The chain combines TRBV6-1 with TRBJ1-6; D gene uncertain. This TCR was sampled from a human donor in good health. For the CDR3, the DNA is TGTGCCAGCAGTGAATCAATTTCACCCCTCCACTTT. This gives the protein CASSESISPLHF.